The 31 T cell receptor beta chains reported below all come from one sample, sequenced in a study of tumor and adjacent non-tumor tissue in lung cancer. The template was RNA from unsorted bulk tissue. More than 3 cm separated this lung sample from the edge of the tumor. The library came from three nested PCR rounds adapted from ARM-PCR protocols. MiXCR was run by TCRdb on the multiplex PCR reads, yielding one entry per CDR3 protein. The data show around 57,000 distinct CDR3 sequences, with about 61% seen just once and around 33% held by the top ten. Sequenced: distant non-tumor lung tissue. Receptors were obtained from a man aged 65 to 79 with non-small cell lung cancer.

Turning to this clonotype: A junction end diverges from the germline sequence, so it may reflect a read error. The chain links TRBV7-9 to TRBJ2-5, with D hard to call. Germline CDR1 SEHNR, CDR2 FQNEAQ (reference sequence). This CDR3 comprises 14 residues. CDR3 sequence reads: CASSLTAPQEAQYF. Here the CDR3 DNA reads TGTGCCAGCAGCCTCACGGCCCCTCAAGAGGCCCAGTACTTC.

Remarks on this clonotype: Relative to the germline gene, one junction end is altered; a read error may explain this. V gene TRBV28 combines with J gene TRBJ1-1, with a possible D match to TRBD1 (5 bases). The CDR3 runs to 15 residues. Per germline, CDR1 MDHEN and CDR2 SYDVKM. Written as DNA, the CDR3 is TGTGCCAGCAGTTCACAGGTACACATGAACACCGAAGCTTTCTTT. Protein: CASSSQVHMNTEAFF. Using reference TRBV28 and TRBJ1-1 for the parts outside the CDR3, the full variable domain is DVKVTQSSRYLVKRTGEKVFLECVQDMDHENMFWYRQDPGLGLRLIYFSYDVKMKEKGDIPEGYSVSREKKERFSLILESASTNQTSMYLCASSSQVHMNTEAFFGQGTRLTVV.

In its sample, this clonotype was seen many times. The genes are TRBV20-1 and TRBJ2-7, with D unclear. Trimming removed 3 bases from V and 3 bases from J, with 6 bases in between. Germline assignment: CDR1 DFQATT and CDR2 SNEGSKA (reference sequence). The CDR3 loop spans 11 amino acids. CDR3 sequence reads: CSASRDYEQYF. The DNA of the CDR3 is TGCAGTGCTAGTAGGGACTACGAGCAGTACTTC.

The chain links TRBV6-5 to TRBJ2-2, with a tentative D call TRBD2 (5 bases). V was pared by 6 bases and J by 3 bases, with 11 bases between. CDR1 is MNHEY and CDR2 is SVGAGI in the germline V gene. The CDR3 is 14 residues long. This CDR3 reads CASRPSTYTGELFF. The CDR3 coding sequence is TGTGCCAGCAGGCCTAGCACTTACACCGGGGAGCTGTTTTTT.

About this clonotype: Without the conserved terminal phenylalanine or tryptophan, this CDR3 likely stems from a read error. No DNA is shown, since the ends of the CDR3 on it are uncertain; the CDR3 is the one TCRdb lists. The gene calls are TRBV20-1 and TRBJ1-1; the table's D call, TRBD1, has no DNA check behind it. Looked up from germline, CDR1 is DFQATT and CDR2 is SNEGSKA (reference sequence). With termini counted, the CDR3 has 14 amino acids. CDR3 amino acids: CSAHRTAMITEAFY.

A word on this clonotype: The missing conserved phenylalanine or tryptophan at the end of this CDR3 makes a read error likely. This rearrangement joins TRBV6-1 to TRBJ1-5; D gene uncertain. The germline V gene encodes CDR1 MNHNS and CDR2 SASEGT. Trimming took 5 bases from V and 12 from J, leaving 20 bases between them. The CDR3 loop spans 14 amino acids. Here the CDR3 reads CASSKEVSNQFQHL. In nucleotides, the CDR3 is TGTGCCAGCAGTAAGGAAGTTAGCAATCAGTTCCAGCATTTA.

This clonotype was detected only once. This is likely a read error, given that the CDR3 carries no conserved phenylalanine or tryptophan at its end. The V gene is TRBV11-2, the J gene TRBJ2-3; 10 nucleotides line up with TRBD1. The CDR3 is 18 amino acids. CDR1 and CDR2 from the germline V gene are SGHAT and FQNNGV. Here the CDR3 DNA reads TGTACCAGCAGCTTAGATTCCCGGACAGGGGGGAAGGGGGATACGCAGTATATT. Its protein is CTSSLDSRTGGKGDTQYI.

Of note for this clonotype: Likely a read error: the CDR3 ends without its conserved phenylalanine or tryptophan. No DNA is shown, since the ends of the CDR3 on it are uncertain; the CDR3 is the one TCRdb lists. The J gene is TRBJ2-6, the V gene TRBV11-2; no DNA check was done on the table's D call, TRBD2. With termini counted, the CDR3 has 17 amino acids. Per the germline V gene, CDR1 is SGHAT and CDR2 is FQNNGV. This chain's CDR3 is CASSSRRGSSGANVLTL.

This clonotype is a singleton in its sample. This chain links TRBV29-1 with TRBJ2-5; D unclear. Per germline, CDR1 SQVTM and CDR2 ANQGSEA. The CDR3 consists of 13 residues. V shed 5 bases and J shed 5 bases, with 15 bases lying between them. As DNA, the CDR3 is TGCAGCGTTTGGGCAACAAGGTTCGAGACCCAGTACTTC. Amino acid sequence: CSVWATRFETQYF.

This clonotype was counted once. The CDR3 does not end in the conserved phenylalanine or tryptophan, so this is likely a read error. The chain carries TRBV4-1 and TRBJ1-6; 7 nucleotides line up with TRBD1. From germline, CDR1 is MGHRA and CDR2 YSYEKL. This CDR3 is 15 amino acids long. Trimming took 4 bases from V and 7 from J; bases not matched to a gene: 7. For the CDR3, the DNA is TGCGCCAGCAGCCTAACCGGGACAGCGAATTCACCCCTCCACTAC. Encoded protein: CASSLTGTANSPLHY.

Details on this clonotype: The junction does not match germline at one end; this may be a read error. The chain uses TRBV6-5 and TRBJ1-5, with D tentatively TRBD1 (6 bases). This CDR3 contains 18 residues. Germline-derived CDR1 and CDR2 are MNHEY and SVGAGI. The CDR3 is CASSQHLSDPQSGQLQHF. The CDR3 DNA sequence: TGTGCCAGCAGCCAACACTTAAGCGACCCGCAGAGTGGACAGCTCCAGCATTTT.

V and J are TRBV4-1 and TRBJ2-1; perhaps D is TRBD1 or TRBD2 (5 bases each). Trimming removed 3 bases from V and 13 bases from J, with 22 bases in between. The CDR3 has 15 amino acids. Germline-derived CDR1 and CDR2 are MGHRA and YSYEKL. Here the CDR3 reads CASSQAEGRQGEQFF. As DNA, the CDR3 is TGCGCCAGCAGCCAGGCTGAGGGGCGGCAGGGTGAACAGTTCTTC.

Turning to this clonotype: Compared with germline, one end of the junction differs, possibly owing to a read error. The rearrangement uses TRBV28 and TRBJ2-7; D possibly corresponds to TRBD1 (5 bases). Germline V lookup: CDR1 MDHEN, CDR2 SYDVKM. The CDR3 loop spans 15 amino acids. The CDR3 is CASMDMSLSPYGQYF. The CDR3 DNA follows: TGTGCCAGCATGGACATGTCTCTCTCTCCCTACGGGCAGTACTTC.

Comments on this clonotype: The junction differs from germline at one of its ends, possibly a read error. This rearrangement joins TRBV12-3 or TRBV12-4 to TRBJ1-3, with TRBD1 as a possible D gene (6 bases). The CDR3 spans 17 residues. Here the CDR3 reads CDSSPPGQLSSGNTIYF. CDR3 nucleotide sequence: TGTGACAGCAGCCCCCCAGGACAGTTGAGCTCTGGAAACACCATATATTTT.

In the case of this clonotype: Being one base from a much bigger clone, this may be a read error. The chain has TRBV10-3 and TRBJ1-1, with D maybe TRBD1 (6 bases). The CDR3 totals 14 residues. The V gene's germline CDR1 is ENHRY and CDR2 SYGVKD. The CDR3 here is CAISRDTLITEASF. CDR3 DNA sequence: TGTGCCATCAGTCGGGACACCCTTATAACTGAAGCTTCCTTT.

In the case of this clonotype: Sequence at one end of the junction differs from germline and may be a read error. The V call is TRBV5-4, the J call TRBJ2-3; TRBD2 agrees at 9 bases. Germline CDR1 and CDR2: SGHNT and YYREEE (reference sequence). This CDR3 has 16 amino acids. CDR3 in amino acids: CARSLGLAQITDTQYF. The CDR3 DNA sequence: TGTGCCAGAAGCTTGGGACTAGCACAGATCACAGATACGCAGTATTTT. The whole variable domain, remainder taken from reference TRBV5-4 and TRBJ2-3, is ETGVTQSPTHLIKTRGQQVTLRCSSQSGHNTVSWYQQALGQGPQFIFQYYREEENGRGNFPPRFSGLQFPNYSSELNVNALELDDSALYLCARSLGLAQITDTQYFGPGTRLTVL.

As concerns this clonotype: Germline and junction disagree at one end, which may indicate a read error. The chain couples TRBV5-4 to TRBJ2-2; weak D call: TRBD2 (7 bases). Per germline, CDR1 SGHNT and CDR2 YYREEE (reference sequence). The CDR3 totals 16 residues. CDR3 nucleotides: TGTACCAGCAACTCGGGGGGCCCTAAGGAGACCGGGGAGCTGTTTTTC. It yields the protein CTSNSGGPKETGELFF.

This clonotype was seen only a few times. The chain joins TRBV28 to TRBJ2-2; D not certain. Germline V gene data show CDR1 as MDHEN and CDR2 as SYDVKM. V was clipped by 6 bases and J by 10 bases, with 12 bases between them. This CDR3 comprises 12 residues. In DNA, the CDR3 is TGTGCCAGCAGCCTCGCAACAATGGAGCTGTTTTTT. Residues: CASSLATMELFF.

A word on this clonotype: Being one base from a much bigger clone, this may be a read error. V gene TRBV10-3 combines with J gene TRBJ2-5, with D maybe TRBD1 (6 bases). The germline V and J ends were trimmed by 7 bases and 5 bases, with 14 bases remaining between them. The CDR3 spans 13 residues. Per the germline V gene, CDR1 is ENHRY and CDR2 is SYGVKD. This CDR3 is CAIKQGTHETQYF. CDR3 coding DNA: TGTGCCATCAAACAGGGAACACACGAGACCCAGTACTTC.

This clonotype has just a few counts. A much larger clone lies one base from this, so it may be a read error. The chain carries TRBV6-1 and TRBJ1-1; D remains unclear. Germline V gives CDR1 MNHNS, CDR2 SASEGT. The CDR3 is 13 amino acids. The V and J ends lost 4 bases and 1 base respectively, with 7 bases between them. The CDR3 reads CASSASGNTEAFF. The CDR3 coding sequence is TGTGCCAGCAGTGCATCAGGGAACACTGAAGCTTTCTTT.

This clonotype was picked up many times. This rearrangement joins TRBV5-4 to TRBJ2-1, with TRBD1 matching 12 bases. Germline V gene lookup returns CDR1 SGHNT and CDR2 YYREEE (reference sequence). The CDR3 covers 16 residues. V shed 4 bases and J 4 bases; nucleotides not matched to a gene: 6. CDR3 nucleotides: TGTGCCAGCAGCCCGGGGACAGGGGGCAGATACAATGAGCAGTTCTTC. Protein product: CASSPGTGGRYNEQFF.

This clonotype was counted only a few times. A single base separates this from a much larger clone, so it may be a read error. V gene TRBV4-1 combines with J gene TRBJ1-5, with 11 bases lining up with TRBD1. The CDR3 is made up of 15 amino acids. Germline V gives CDR1 MGHRA, CDR2 YSYEKL. CDR3 coding DNA: TGCGCCAGCAGCCGGACAGGGGGCTTCAATCGGCCCCAGCATTTT. It codes for CASSRTGGFNRPQHF.

For this clonotype: A much larger clone lies one base from this, so it may be a read error. This rearrangement joins TRBV5-1 to TRBJ2-5; D remains ambiguous. This CDR3 has 15 amino acids. Germline assignment: CDR1 SGHRS and CDR2 YFSETQ. CDR3 nucleotide sequence: TGCCCCAGCAGCTTGGCCATCAGCTATCAGGAGACCCAGTACTTC. Translation gives CPSSLAISYQETQYF.

In regard to this clonotype: One end of the junction fails to match germline, which may point to a read error. The rearrangement links TRBV14 to TRBJ2-5; D is perhaps TRBD2 (5 bases). The V gene's germline CDR1 is SGHDN and CDR2 FVKESK. This CDR3 spans 15 amino acids. The CDR3 here is CASSQEGGYQETQCF. CDR3 nucleotides: TGTGCCAGCAGCCAAGAAGGCGGGTACCAAGAGACCCAGTGCTTC.

Notes on this clonotype: A clone one base away is much larger, so this may be a read error. The chain carries TRBV6-1 and TRBJ2-1; 11 positions match TRBD2. CDR1 is MNHNS, CDR2 SASEGT, per germline. The length of the CDR3 is 14 residues. The J segment lost 8 bases and the V segment lost 6 bases, leaving 6 bases of the junction unmatched. CDR3 in DNA: TGTGCCAGCAGACTAGCGGGGGATTTGTATGAGCAGTTCTTC. Translated, it gives CASRLAGDLYEQFF.

Concerning this clonotype itself: Sequence at one end of the junction differs from germline and may be a read error. The V call is TRBV4-2, the J call TRBJ2-3, with D possibly called TRBD1 or TRBD2 (5 bases each). The CDR3 runs to 18 residues. Per the germline V gene, CDR1 is LGHNA and CDR2 is YNFKEQ. CDR3 amino acids: CASSLAGATNSRGNTHYF. CDR3 in DNA: TGTGCCAGCAGCCTCGCCGGGGCTACCAACTCGCGAGGTAATACGCATTATTTT.

The genes are TRBV5-1 and TRBJ2-1; TRBD1 agrees at 8 bases. CDR1 and CDR2 from the germline V gene are SGHRS and YFSETQ. After removal of 4 bases from V and 5 bases from J, the junction contained 8 bases not matched to a gene. The CDR3 spans 15 residues. CDR3 amino acids: CASSADRAVHNEQFF. Here the CDR3 DNA reads TGCGCCAGCAGCGCGGACAGGGCGGTACACAATGAGCAGTTCTTC.

The chain links TRBV2 to TRBJ2-3; D gene uncertain. This CDR3 comprises 14 residues. Germline V gene data show CDR1 as SNHLY and CDR2 as FYNNEI. Trimming stripped 7 bases from V and 6 bases from J, with 17 bases between. Here the CDR3 DNA reads TGTGCCAGCATTGCTCAAGATTGGCCTGATACGCAGTATTTT. Residues: CASIAQDWPDTQYF.

This clonotype qualifies as medium-sized. V gene TRBV11-2 combines with J gene TRBJ2-7; D tentatively reads TRBD1 or TRBD2 (5 bases each). V dropped 1 base and J dropped 6 bases, with 16 bases sitting between them. CDR1 is SGHAT, CDR2 FQNNGV, per germline. The CDR3 runs to 15 residues. The CDR3 DNA is TGTGCCAGCAGCTTAGCCTCTGGATCTGGGGGCGAGCAGTACTTC. Translation gives CASSLASGSGGEQYF.

The chain links TRBV7-9 to TRBJ1-2; tentative D call: TRBD1 (6 bases). V was trimmed by 5 bases and J by 4 bases, leaving 8 bases between them. Germline V gene lookup returns CDR1 SEHNR and CDR2 FQNEAQ (reference sequence). The CDR3 covers 12 residues. The CDR3 loop reads CASSPDSYGYTF. In DNA form, the CDR3 reads TGTGCCAGCAGCCCGGACAGCTATGGCTACACCTTC.

Details on this clonotype: Given a much more abundant clone one base away, this may be a read error. Because the CDR3 is missing its conserved closing phenylalanine or tryptophan, this is likely a read error. The chain uses TRBV4-1 and TRBJ1-6, with D possibly being TRBD1 (6 bases). Germline CDR1 MGHRA, CDR2 YSYEKL. The CDR3 has 15 residues. The CDR3 region is CASSKEGGGFSPLHL. The CDR3 DNA sequence: TGCGCCAGCAGCAAAGAGGGGGGGGGTTTTTCACCCCTCCACCTT.